Sequencing of this TCR beta chain was carried out in a study of blood T cell repertoires in COVID-19. For the study at large: Both acute and convalescent COVID-19 samples were obtained from the United States, Italy and Spain. In each case, the material was cDNA or gDNA derived from T cells, B-cell-depleted T cells, or PBMCs.

The count of this clone is one. The CDR3 extends over 15 amino acids. Germline assignment: CDR1 MDHEN and CDR2 SYDVKM. V lost 5 bases and J lost 10, with 18 bases in between. Original data processing: Reference gene primers were amplified, and this amplification served to estimate nucleated cell counts. The repertoire was sequenced with immunoSEQ multiplex PCR; TCRdb's copy has only in-frame clones and lacks some. D and trimming come from the DNA, and the V and J calls and clone size come from that table. The sample records about 75,000 clones, around 67% being singletons. The clonotype comes from a human donor with acute or convalescent COVID-19. The donor label of this sample is uncertain. The chain carries TRBV28 and TRBJ1-6; unclear D gene. The sample taken for sequencing was peripheral blood. CDR3 nucleotides: TGTGCCAGCAGTATAGACCCAGGTCGAAACTCACCCCTCCACTTT. Translating gives CASSIDPGRNSPLHF.